The 30 T cell receptor beta chains listed next were all sequenced from one sample in a study of cytomegalovirus exposure and HLA in healthy donors. This table comes from immunoSEQ multiplex PCR, and its TCRdb copy is limited to in-frame clones, with some not included. The sample consists of 90,000 or so clones, 85% of them appearing once. Sequencing was performed on PBMCs. Receptor source: a man aged 18 to 35 in good health and CMV-seropositive.

This chain connects TRBV5-6 to TRBJ2-2; no reliable D call. The CDR3 runs to 13 residues. In germline, CDR1 is SGHDT, CDR2 YYEEEE. Deletions cut 4 bases from V and 3 bases from J, with 7 bases between. The CDR3 is CASSGDYTGELFF. CDR3 sequence (DNA): TGTGCCAGCAGCGGAGACTACACCGGGGAGCTGTTTTTT.

CDR3 loop: CASSLRQGYNEQFF. The CDR3 region has the DNA TGTGCCAGCAGCCTGAGACAGGGATACAATGAGCAGTTCTTC. V gene TRBV11-3 combines with J gene TRBJ2-1; TRBD1 agrees at 7 bases. The CDR3 length is 14 residues. Germline CDR1 and CDR2: SGHNT and YENEEA. Germline trimming cut 5 bases from V and 4 bases from J; bases unmatched to any gene: 5.

This chain joins TRBV18 and TRBJ1-5, with 7 nucleotides matching TRBD1. The germline V gene encodes CDR1 KGHSH and CDR2 LQKENI. Trimming cost V 6 bases and J 7 bases; bases outside gene matches: 9. The CDR3 length is 14 residues. CDR3 in DNA: TGTGCCAGCTCGCCTGACAGGGTTGAGCAGCCCCAGCATTTT. It codes for CASSPDRVEQPQHF. Together with reference TRBV18 and TRBJ1-5, the CDR3 gives the full variable domain: NAGVMQNPRHLVRRRGQEARLRCSPMKGHSHVYWYRQLPEEGLKFMVYLQKENIIDESGMPKERFSAEFPKEGPSILRIQQVVRGDSAAYFCASSPDRVEQPQHFGDGTRLSIL.

V usage is TRBV27 and J usage is TRBJ2-1; 8 bases are a match to TRBD2. J was trimmed by 4 bases and V by 2 bases; bases with no gene match: 10. CDR1 is MNHEY and CDR2 is SMNVEV in the germline V gene (reference sequence). The CDR3 covers 17 residues. CDR3 protein: CASSLLGSSGSYNEQFF. DNA for the CDR3: TGTGCCAGCAGTTTACTCGGTTCTAGCGGGTCGTACAATGAGCAGTTCTTC.

The chain has TRBV4-2 and TRBJ2-7; 10 nucleotides match TRBD1. V shed 4 bases, J shed 2 bases, and the junction held 5 bases outside the gene matches. The CDR3 sequence is 15 residues long. In germline, CDR1 is LGHNA, CDR2 YNFKEQ. The CDR3 region has the DNA TGTGCCAGCAGCCTGTTCGGGACAGGGGCCTACGAGCAGTACTTC. Translating it yields CASSLFGTGAYEQYF.

The rearrangement joins TRBV11-2 to TRBJ1-1; TRBD1 is a possible D gene (6 bases). The CDR3 has 14 amino acids. Trimming left V 6 bases short and J 7 bases short, with 18 bases between. Germline CDR1 and CDR2: SGHAT and FQNNGV. As DNA, the CDR3 is TGTGCCAGCAGACGTTCAGGGGTGTGGGTTGAAGCTTTCTTT. Amino acids: CASRRSGVWVEAFF. Full variable domain (rest looked up from reference TRBV11-2 and TRBJ1-1): EAGVAQSPRYKIIEKRQSVAFWCNPISGHATLYWYQQILGQGPKLLIQFQNNGVVDDSQLPKDRFSAERLKGVDSTLKIQPAKLEDSAVYLCASRRSGVWVEAFFGQGTRLTVV.

The rearrangement links TRBV7-8 to TRBJ1-5; D not certain. The length of the CDR3 is 16 residues. Trimming removed 1 base from V and 3 bases from J, with 13 bases in between. Germline V CDR1 and CDR2: SGHVS, FQNEAQ. In DNA form, the CDR3 reads TGTGCCAGCAGCTTAGATGCCGGAGGGAACAATCAGCCCCAGCATTTT. It specifies CASSLDAGGNNQPQHF. The full variable domain, its missing parts supplied by reference TRBV7-8 and TRBJ1-5, is GAGVSQSPRYKVAKRGQDVALRCDPISGHVSLFWYQQALGQGPEFLTYFQNEAQLDKSGLPSDRFFAERPEGSVSTLKIQRTQQEDSAVYLCASSLDAGGNNQPQHFGDGTRLSIL.

This clone was observed a few times. The rearrangement links TRBV5-1 to TRBJ1-3; the D is unclear. V was shortened by 2 bases and J by 1 base, with 13 bases between the two germline ends. The CDR3 consists of 16 residues. Germline assignment: CDR1 SGHRS and CDR2 YFSETQ. For the CDR3, the DNA is TGCGCCAGCAGCTTTGATCCCGGGGTTTCTGGAAACACCATATATTTT. Translation: CASSFDPGVSGNTIYF.

The chain carries TRBV19 and TRBJ2-1, with 8 bases aligning to TRBD1. CDR3 size: 15 residues. Germline CDR1 LNHDA, CDR2 SQIVND (reference sequence). V was clipped by 7 bases and J by 7 bases; unmatched bases: 12. DNA for the CDR3: TGTGCCAGTAACCAGGTAGGACAGGGAGGAAATGAGCAGTTCTTC. Its translation is CASNQVGQGGNEQFF.

This chain links TRBV10-3 with TRBJ2-1; 9 bases fit TRBD1. Germline CDR1 reads ENHRY; CDR2 reads SYGVKD. The CDR3 is 12 amino acids. Trimming at V came to 0 bases and at J to 15 bases, leaving 3 bases not matched to a gene. CDR3 nucleotides: TGTGCCATCAGTGAGTCTGGGACAGGGTTGTTCTTC. The encoded protein is CAISESGTGLFF.

The CDR3 sequence is CASIDRGRSNEQFF. Written as DNA, the CDR3 is TGCGCCAGCATCGACAGGGGTAGGAGCAATGAGCAGTTCTTC. The genes are TRBV5-1 and TRBJ2-1; 8 bases are shared with TRBD1. The J segment lost 6 bases and the V segment lost 6 bases, leaving 8 bases of the junction unmatched. Germline lookup yields CDR1 SGHRS and CDR2 YFSETQ. The CDR3 runs to 14 residues.

The genes are TRBV6-5 and TRBJ2-1, with D maybe TRBD2 (6 bases). Germline values: CDR1 MNHEY, CDR2 SVGAGI. The CDR3 sequence is 15 residues long. With 2 bases removed from V and 8 bases from J, the gap between germline ends came to 16 bases. For the CDR3, the DNA is TGTGCCAGCAGTTACGGGGCTGGGGGGATCGATGAGCAGTTCTTC. It specifies CASSYGAGGIDEQFF.

CDR3 DNA: TGTGCCAGCAGTTACTCGGCAGGGGCGGGCGAGCAGTACGTC. This translates into CASSYSAGAGEQYV. The V and J genes are TRBV6-6 and TRBJ2-7; possibly TRBD1 for D (6 bases). The germline CDR1 and CDR2 sequences are MNHNY and SVGAGI (reference sequence). The V and J ends lost 0 bases and 6 bases respectively, with 12 bases between them. The CDR3 spans 14 residues.

V is TRBV10-1 and J is TRBJ2-7; 11 positions agree with TRBD2. Germline CDR1 and CDR2: WNHNN and SYGVQD (reference sequence). V lost 0 bases, J lost 5 bases, and 6 bases stayed unmatched. The CDR3 loop spans 16 amino acids. CDR3 residues: CASSESASGRTHEQYF. CDR3 nucleotide sequence: TGCGCCAGCAGTGAGTCGGCTAGCGGGAGGACTCACGAGCAGTACTTC.

The sample holds one count of this clone. V gene TRBV2 combines with J gene TRBJ1-2; perhaps TRBD1 as D (6 bases). Germline V gives CDR1 SNHLY, CDR2 FYNNEI. V was cut by 8 bases and J by 2 bases, with 12 bases left in between. The CDR3 totals 13 residues. DNA of the CDR3: TGTGCCAGCGTCCGGGACACCAACTATGGCTACACCTTC. Its translation is CASVRDTNYGYTF.

CDR3 in DNA: TGTGCCAGCAGTGAAAGCGCAGGGGGCTTCGCTGAAGCTTTCTTT. Translated: CASSESAGGFAEAFF. The genes are TRBV2 and TRBJ1-1; 8 bases are shared with TRBD1. V lost 2 bases, J lost 6 bases, and 8 bases stayed unmatched. In germline, CDR1 is SNHLY, CDR2 FYNNEI. The CDR3 extends over 15 amino acids.

This chain uses TRBV19 with TRBJ2-5, with a weak D call TRBD1 (5 bases). Germline V gene data show CDR1 as LNHDA and CDR2 as SQIVND (reference sequence). The length of the CDR3 is 16 residues. V lost 0 bases, J lost 1 base, and 12 bases lay in between. The CDR3 region is CASSIDAYRGQETQYF. The CDR3 coding sequence is TGTGCCAGTAGTATAGATGCTTATAGGGGCCAAGAGACCCAGTACTTC.

The genes are TRBV19 and TRBJ2-7; 9 bases are shared with TRBD2. V lost 3 bases, J lost 4 bases, and 13 bases stayed unmatched. The V gene's germline CDR1 is LNHDA and CDR2 SQIVND (reference sequence). CDR3 length: 17 residues. CDR3 loop: CASSIVIAASGTYEQYF. The CDR3 DNA reads TGTGCCAGTAGTATTGTAATCGCGGCTAGCGGGACTTACGAGCAGTACTTC.

V is TRBV10-3 and J is TRBJ2-2; perhaps TRBD1 as D (7 bases). V was pared by 8 bases and J by 7 bases, with 14 bases between. Germline V gene data show CDR1 as ENHRY and CDR2 as SYGVKD. There are 13 residues in the CDR3. The CDR3 sequence is CAIRRQGGGELFF. CDR3 sequence (DNA): TGTGCCATCCGGAGACAGGGAGGCGGGGAGCTGTTTTTT.

The chain couples TRBV7-2 to TRBJ2-3; no clear D gene. The CDR3 is made up of 11 amino acids. CDR1 and CDR2 from the germline V gene are SGHTA and FQGNSA. V was clipped by 3 bases and J by 4 bases, with 2 bases between them. The CDR3 nucleotides read TGTGCCAGCAGCTTCGCAGATACGCAGTATTTT. Translation gives CASSFADTQYF.

The rearrangement joins TRBV30 to TRBJ2-7; D is ambiguous. Germline V gene lookup returns CDR1 GTSNPN and CDR2 SVGIG (reference sequence). This CDR3 is 12 amino acids long. The V gene lost 4 bases and the J gene lost 5 bases, with 12 bases spanning the gap. The CDR3 DNA sequence: TGTGCCTGGATGCAGGATTACCACGAGCAGTACTTC. The encoded protein is CAWMQDYHEQYF.

The rearrangement joins TRBV7-9 to TRBJ2-1; 8 bases are shared with TRBD1. Germline trimming cut 5 bases from V and 4 bases from J; bases unmatched to any gene: 7. The CDR3 has 15 amino acids. Germline CDR1 is SEHNR and CDR2 is FQNEAQ (reference sequence). CDR3 protein: CASSPDRVAYNEQFF. DNA for the CDR3: TGTGCCAGCAGCCCGGACAGGGTGGCGTACAATGAGCAGTTCTTC.

V and J are TRBV7-2 and TRBJ1-5; tentative D call: TRBD1 (6 bases). Trimming removed 3 bases from V and 1 base from J, with 13 bases in between. The CDR3 consists of 16 residues. Germline CDR1 and CDR2: SGHTA and FQGNSA. The CDR3 protein is CASSFGGGRSNQPQHF. CDR3 sequence (DNA): TGTGCCAGCAGCTTTGGGGGCGGGCGGAGCAATCAGCCCCAGCATTTT.

This chain uses TRBV29-1 with TRBJ2-7, with 8 bases matching TRBD2. The V segment lost 2 bases and the J segment 0 bases; nucleotides outside the gene matches: 3. This CDR3 has 14 amino acids. Germline V gene lookup returns CDR1 SQVTM and CDR2 ANQGSEA. CDR3 nucleotide sequence: TGCAGCGTTGAATTAGCGGGGTTCTCCTACGAGCAGTACTTC. Encoded protein: CSVELAGFSYEQYF.

Concerning this clone itself: A much bigger clone sits one base away, suggesting this may be a read error. The sample carries other DNA sequences with the same CDR3. V is TRBV2 and J is TRBJ1-1; the match to TRBD1 covers 7 bases. The V segment lost 3 bases and the J segment 5 bases; nucleotides outside the gene matches: 3. This CDR3 has 13 residues. Germline CDR1 SNHLY, CDR2 FYNNEI. Here the CDR3 DNA reads TGTGCCAGCAGTGAGGCAGGGGGGACTGAAGCTTTCTTT. This encodes CASSEAGGTEAFF.

V gene TRBV21-1 combines with J gene TRBJ1-2; the table's D call TRBD1 went unverified against the DNA. TRBV21-1 is reported as a pseudogene. This CDR3 has 15 amino acids. The CDR3 DNA reads as TGTGCCAGCAGCCCCCCGGACAGGGGGTATTCCGGCTACACCTTC. Translation: CASSPPDRGYSGYTF.

J is TRBJ2-1 and V is TRBV9; D perhaps matches TRBD2 (5 bases). Trimming cost V 5 bases and J 8 bases, with 17 bases left between them. CDR3 length: 14 amino acids. Germline V gene lookup returns CDR1 SGDLS and CDR2 YYNGEE. In DNA, the CDR3 is TGTGCCAGCAGTCCGGCAGGTCGGGATGATGAGCAGTTCTTC. Residues: CASSPAGRDDEQFF.

The V and J genes are TRBV28 and TRBJ1-5; D gene ambiguous. The CDR3 totals 15 residues. The germline gives CDR1 MDHEN, CDR2 SYDVKM. V was pared by 1 base and J by 4 bases, with 11 bases between. The CDR3 here is CASSLSYSGNQPQHF. The DNA of the CDR3 is TGTGCCAGCAGTTTATCATATTCGGGGAATCAGCCCCAGCATTTT.

The V gene is TRBV29-1, the J gene TRBJ1-1; 8 bases line up with TRBD1. V was pared by 4 bases and J by 7 bases, with 5 bases of the junction left unmatched. The CDR3 extends over 12 amino acids. Germline V gene sequence: CDR1 SQVTM, CDR2 ANQGSEA. The CDR3 DNA reads TGCAGCGTTGGGGACAGGTGGAATGAAGCTTTCTTT. This encodes CSVGDRWNEAFF.

The chain recombines TRBV6-5 with TRBJ2-3; weak D call: TRBD2 (5 bases). This CDR3 is 15 amino acids long. Trimming cost V 2 bases and J 6 bases, with 15 bases left between them. CDR1 and CDR2 from the germline V gene are MNHEY and SVGAGI. The CDR3 region is CASSYRPTSADTQYF. The CDR3 DNA is TGTGCCAGCAGTTACCGACCCACTAGTGCTGATACGCAGTATTTT.